This TCR beta chain was sequenced during a study of shared clonotypes between healthy human individuals. Study-level results: It was the non-shared clonotypes that had lower generation probabilities than clonotypes shared by all four donors.

This clone was seen once. Its antigen remains unidentified. The data were produced by immunoSEQ multiplex PCR, yet TCRdb's version contains in-frame clones alone and is incomplete. The sample yields more than 550,000 clones, about 91% seen once. The CDR3 is 12 residues long. Losses at the gene ends were 0 bases for V and 16 bases for J; bases not matched to a gene: 6. Germline V gene data show CDR1 as ENHRY and CDR2 as SYGVKD. The naive CD8 population came from CD45RO-negative cells selected for CCR7, without terminally differentiated effector memory CD45RA+ cells. J is TRBJ2-1 and V is TRBV10-3, with 7 bases identical to TRBD1. This receptor was obtained from a man younger than 45 in good health. Sequencing was done on a sample of naive CD8+ T cells sorted from blood. The CDR3 region is CAISESGQVQFF. Written as DNA, the CDR3 is TGTGCCATCAGTGAGTCCGGACAGGTGCAATTCTTC.